The 25 T cell receptor beta chains listed next were all sequenced from one sample in a study of blood T cell repertoires in COVID-19. The protocol was immunoSEQ multiplex PCR, while the TCRdb copy is restricted to in-frame clones and leaves out a portion. In the table there are 70,000 or so clones, 85% to 90% of which are singletons. The sequenced material came from peripheral blood. Every receptor here comes from a woman older than 75 with active COVID-19.

This clone was detected only once. The chain employs TRBV6-5 and TRBJ1-1, with 7 bases matching TRBD1. This CDR3 is built from 15 residues. CDR1 and CDR2 (germline): MNHEY, SVGAGI. Losses at the gene ends were 5 bases for V and 3 bases for J; bases not matched to a gene: 9. As DNA, the CDR3 is TGTGCCAGCAGTCGACCGGGGACAGTCGACACTGAAGCTTTCTTT. This translates into CASSRPGTVDTEAFF.

This chain connects TRBV9 to TRBJ1-2, with D possibly matching TRBD1 (5 bases). V lost 4 bases, J lost 4 bases, and 14 bases lay in between. CDR3 size: 14 residues. Germline loops: CDR1 SGDLS, CDR2 YYNGEE. The CDR3 DNA is TGTGCCAGCAGCTCCCGGGGGTACCCCTATGGCTACACCTTC. Its protein is CASSSRGYPYGYTF.

V is TRBV5-1 and J is TRBJ2-2, with unresolved D. The germline V and J ends were trimmed by 1 base and 6 bases, with 4 bases remaining between them. CDR1 is SGHRS, CDR2 YFSETQ, per germline. The CDR3 length is 12 residues. Written as DNA, the CDR3 is TGCGCCAGCAGCTTGCCATCCGGGGAGCTGTTTTTT. This gives the protein CASSLPSGELFF.

This chain connects TRBV6-6 to TRBJ2-7; 10 nucleotides match TRBD1. The germline gives CDR1 MNHNY, CDR2 SVGAGI (reference sequence). The V and J ends lost 7 bases and 7 bases, in that order; junction bases with no gene match: 10. This CDR3 comprises 14 residues. Written as DNA, the CDR3 is TGTGCCAGCAAGATAGGACAGGGGGTGGAAGAGCAGTACTTC. Its protein is CASKIGQGVEEQYF.

This clone was found a few times. Other nucleotide sequences in the sample specify the same CDR3. The chain links TRBV27 to TRBJ2-1; 13 bases map to TRBD2. Germline V gene data show CDR1 as MNHEY and CDR2 as SMNVEV (reference sequence). The length of the CDR3 is 21 residues. V lost 6 bases, J lost 6 bases, and 23 bases stayed unmatched. The CDR3 sequence is CASRPKQGPTSGRALGNEQFF. Written as DNA, the CDR3 is TGTGCCAGCAGACCCAAACAGGGACCTACTAGCGGGAGGGCCCTCGGCAATGAGCAGTTCTTC.

The rearrangement joins TRBV9 to TRBJ2-7, with TRBD2 matching 10 bases. Trimming removed 0 bases from V and 5 bases from J; junction bases left unmatched: 8. CDR3 size: 16 residues. Per the germline V gene, CDR1 is SGDLS and CDR2 is YYNGEE. CDR3 in amino acids: CASSVAASGSFHEQYF. CDR3 DNA: TGTGCCAGCAGCGTAGCGGCTAGCGGGAGTTTCCACGAGCAGTACTTC. Drawing the rest from reference TRBV9 and TRBJ2-7, the complete variable domain is DSGVTQTPKHLITATGQRVTLRCSPRSGDLSVYWYQQSLDQGLQFLIQYYNGEERAKGNILERFSAQQFPDLHSELNLSSLELGDSALYFCASSVAASGSFHEQYFGPGTRLTVT.

V and J are TRBV5-1 and TRBJ2-7; tentatively, D is TRBD1 (6 bases). V dropped 0 bases and J dropped 6 bases, with 16 bases sitting between them. Germline V lookup: CDR1 SGHRS, CDR2 YFSETQ. The CDR3 spans 15 residues. The CDR3 DNA reads TGCGCCAGCAGCTTGGGTCGGGACATCCCTTCCGAGCAGTACTTC. Its protein product is CASSLGRDIPSEQYF.

J is TRBJ2-2 and V is TRBV2, with 8 bases aligning to TRBD2. CDR3 length equals 14 residues. V lost 6 bases, J lost 5 bases, and 5 bases stayed unmatched. Germline CDR1 reads SNHLY; CDR2 reads FYNNEI. The CDR3 DNA reads as TGTGCCAGCAGGGACGGGAGGGATACCGGGGAGCTGTTTTTT. Translated, it gives CASRDGRDTGELFF.

The chain recombines TRBV19 with TRBJ1-4; no definite D call. The ends were cut back, 6 bases at V and 5 bases at J, with 13 bases in the middle. The CDR3 extends over 14 amino acids. Germline CDR1 and CDR2: LNHDA and SQIVND (reference sequence). CDR3 sequence reads: CASRPQVRNEKLFF. The CDR3 coding sequence is TGTGCCAGTAGGCCCCAGGTACGGAATGAAAAACTGTTTTTT.

In its sample, this clone was seen a few times. This CDR3 reads CASTPRGGRNNEQFF. For the CDR3, the DNA is TGCGCCAGCACCCCCCGAGGGGGAAGAAACAATGAGCAGTTCTTC. V and J are TRBV5-1 and TRBJ2-1; TRBD1 is a possible D gene (6 bases). Looked up from germline, CDR1 is SGHRS and CDR2 is YFSETQ. V shed 6 bases and J shed 5 bases, with 18 bases lying between them. The CDR3 spans 15 residues.

The chain is built from TRBV5-6 and TRBJ1-1, with D unclear. Germline V gene lookup returns CDR1 SGHDT and CDR2 YYEEEE. Deletions cut 4 bases from V and 1 base from J, with 14 bases between. The CDR3 covers 15 residues. CDR3 amino acids: CASSRRTLQNTEAFF. CDR3 DNA: TGTGCCAGCAGCCGGCGGACTCTTCAGAACACTGAAGCTTTCTTT.

This clone has a single count. V and J are TRBV4-2 and TRBJ2-1, with 14 bases identical to TRBD2. The V segment lost 1 base and the J segment 8 bases; nucleotides outside the gene matches: 10. Germline V lookup: CDR1 LGHNA, CDR2 YNFKEQ. This CDR3 has 18 amino acids. The CDR3 is CASSQGTGTSGSLDEQFF. The CDR3 DNA is TGTGCCAGCAGCCAAGGGACCGGGACTAGCGGGAGTTTAGATGAGCAGTTCTTC.

This CDR3 is CASSLAQGVGEKLFF. In nucleotides, the CDR3 is TGTGCCAGCAGCTTAGCCCAGGGGGTAGGAGAAAAACTGTTTTTT. The chain links TRBV7-8 to TRBJ1-4, with 7 bases fitting TRBD1. Germline V gene lookup returns CDR1 SGHVS and CDR2 FQNEAQ. J lost 8 bases, V lost 0 bases, and 6 bases had no gene match. The CDR3 is 15 residues long.

The chain couples TRBV3-1 (or the pseudogene TRBV3-2) to TRBJ1-2; the D gene is possibly TRBD1 (5 bases). The CDR3 sequence is 15 residues long. With 2 bases removed from V and 4 bases from J, the gap between germline ends came to 14 bases. CDR1 and CDR2 from the germline V gene are LGHDT and YNNKEL (reference sequence). DNA for the CDR3: TGTGCCAGCAGCCAAATTCGTCGACAGCCCTATGGCTACACCTTC. This translates into CASSQIRRQPYGYTF.

The V gene is TRBV6-5, the J gene TRBJ2-3; the match to TRBD1 covers 7 bases. Germline-derived CDR1 and CDR2 are MNHEY and SVGAGI. This CDR3 contains 13 residues. V trimming: 7 bases; J trimming: 4 bases; junction bases outside the gene matches: 5. CDR3 amino acids: CASTGGRADTQYF. Here the CDR3 DNA reads TGTGCCAGCACAGGGGGACGGGCAGATACGCAGTATTTT.

The chain uses TRBV4-3 and TRBJ1-5, with no clear D. Trimming cost V 3 bases and J 2 bases, with 11 bases left between them. From germline, CDR1 is LGHNA and CDR2 YSLEER. The CDR3 is 15 amino acids. CDR3 amino acids: CASSQSFEGNQPQHF. The CDR3 nucleotides are TGCGCCAGCAGCCAGAGTTTTGAGGGCAATCAGCCCCAGCATTTT.

This rearrangement joins TRBV5-4 to TRBJ2-1; 9 nucleotides agree with TRBD2. The CDR3 is made up of 16 amino acids. Per germline, CDR1 SGHNT and CDR2 YYREEE (reference sequence). Losses at the gene ends were 1 base for V and 8 bases for J; bases not matched to a gene: 10. The chain's CDR3 is CASSLWVAGVADEQFF. Written as DNA, the CDR3 is TGTGCCAGCAGCTTGTGGGTAGCGGGAGTAGCGGATGAGCAGTTCTTC. Together with reference TRBV5-4 and TRBJ2-1, the CDR3 gives the full variable domain: ETGVTQSPTHLIKTRGQQVTLRCSSQSGHNTVSWYQQALGQGPQFIFQYYREEENGRGNFPPRFSGLQFPNYSSELNVNALELDDSALYLCASSLWVAGVADEQFFGPGTRLTVL.

The rearrangement uses TRBV28 and TRBJ2-1; 7 positions match TRBD2. Trimming removed 2 bases from V and 13 bases from J; junction bases left unmatched: 8. Germline CDR1 is MDHEN and CDR2 is SYDVKM. This CDR3 is built from 13 residues. The CDR3 region is CASSLAGVRRQFF. Written as DNA, the CDR3 is TGTGCCAGCAGTTTAGCGGGGGTTCGCAGACAGTTCTTC.

V and J are TRBV28 and TRBJ1-5, with TRBD1 matching 7 bases. The V gene's germline CDR1 is MDHEN and CDR2 SYDVKM. Losses at the gene ends were 8 bases for V and 4 bases for J; bases not matched to a gene: 8. The CDR3 totals 14 residues. The CDR3: CASFRQGTNQPQHF. In DNA form, the CDR3 reads TGTGCCAGCTTTCGACAGGGCACTAATCAGCCCCAGCATTTT. Based on the CDR3 plus reference TRBV28 and TRBJ1-5, the full variable domain is DVKVTQSSRYLVKRTGEKVFLECVQDMDHENMFWYRQDPGLGLRLIYFSYDVKMKEKGDIPEGYSVSREKKERFSLILESASTNQTSMYLCASFRQGTNQPQHFGDGTRLSIL.

The chain is built from TRBV3-1 (or the pseudogene TRBV3-2) and TRBJ2-7; 7 positions agree with TRBD2. The CDR3 covers 13 residues. Germline CDR1 and CDR2: LGHDT and YNNKEL (reference sequence). The V segment lost 4 bases and the J segment 3 bases; nucleotides outside the gene matches: 3. CDR3 residues: CASSPRTSYEQYF. DNA of the CDR3: TGTGCCAGCAGCCCCCGGACTAGCTACGAGCAGTACTTC.

The chain joins TRBV2 to TRBJ1-5, with D uncertain. The V end was cut by 8 bases, the J end by 3 bases, with 14 bases between. Germline V gene sequence: CDR1 SNHLY, CDR2 FYNNEI. The CDR3 runs to 14 residues. The CDR3, as DNA: TGTGCCAGCTCCCCTCCAGGTCTCAATCAGCCCCAGCATTTT. It encodes CASSPPGLNQPQHF. The full variable domain, rest sourced from reference TRBV2 and TRBJ1-5, is EPEVTQTPSHQVTQMGQEVILRCVPISNHLYFYWYRQILGQKVEFLVSFYNNEISEKSEIFDDQFSVERPDGSNFTLKIRSTKLEDSAMYFCASSPPGLNQPQHFGDGTRLSIL.

The chain carries TRBV4-3 and TRBJ2-5, with 11 bases fitting TRBD1. This CDR3 is built from 18 residues. Losses at the gene ends were 4 bases for V and 4 bases for J; bases not matched to a gene: 14. Germline-derived CDR1 and CDR2 are LGHNA and YSLEER. Here the CDR3 reads CASSPRTPGQGAGETQYF. CDR3 sequence (DNA): TGCGCCAGCAGCCCTCGAACCCCTGGACAGGGGGCAGGAGAGACCCAGTACTTC.

The chain is built from TRBV4-2 and TRBJ2-5, with D uncertain. Trimming cost V 4 bases and J 7 bases, with 13 bases left between them. The CDR3 sequence is 13 residues long. Germline V CDR1 and CDR2: LGHNA, YNFKEQ. CDR3 DNA sequence: TGTGCCAGCAGCCCGCTCTTCGCCGGGACCCAGTACTTC. Translated: CASSPLFAGTQYF.

Remarks on this clone: The same CDR3 arises from other DNA sequences in this sample as well. The gene calls are TRBV29-1 and TRBJ2-5; D call uncertain. The V and J ends lost 3 bases and 4 bases respectively, with 6 bases between them. The V gene's germline CDR1 is SQVTM and CDR2 ANQGSEA. This CDR3 is 11 amino acids long. The CDR3 spells CSVERGETQYF. CDR3 coding DNA: TGCAGCGTTGAGCGAGGAGAGACCCAGTACTTC.

This clone was counted once. V is TRBV27 and J is TRBJ2-4, with D possibly TRBD1 on 6 matching bases. From germline, CDR1 is MNHEY and CDR2 SMNVEV (reference sequence). V lost 4 bases and J lost 12, with 10 bases in between. The CDR3 runs 11 residues. In DNA, the CDR3 is TGTGCCAGCAGTTATAGGGACAATCAGTACTTC. Its protein product is CASSYRDNQYF.